Listed below are T cell receptor beta chains from one sample, sequenced in a study of shared clonotypes between healthy human individuals. Repertoires were generated with immunoSEQ multiplex PCR, while TCRdb's copy carries only in-frame clones and drops some. Of hundreds of thousands of clones listed, approximately 96% were seen once; the top ten hold 0.11%. Sequenced material: naive CD8+ T cells sorted from blood. Every receptor here comes from a woman aged 25 to 39 in good health. The CDR3 runs from the conserved cysteine through the conserved F or W. The order of the fields is D gene, clone size, J gene, V gene, CDR3 protein, CDR3 DNA. D genes are given only for firm matches. A row's size may be missing; if present it is once, few, many or a size class.

d_call: -
clone_size: -
j_call: TRBJ1-2
v_call: TRBV4-1
cdr3_aa: CASSQVLTGNYGYTF
cdr3_nt: TGCGCCAGCAGCCAAGTACTGACAGGCAACTATGGCTACACCTTC

d_call: -
clone_size: -
j_call: TRBJ1-5
v_call: TRBV28
cdr3_aa: CASSLISGYQPQHF
cdr3_nt: TGTGCCAGCAGTTTGATTTCTGGGTATCAGCCCCAGCATTTT

d_call: TRBD1
clone_size: -
j_call: TRBJ2-5
v_call: TRBV28
cdr3_aa: CASSGQQGAFETQYF
cdr3_nt: TGTGCCAGCAGTGGGCAACAGGGGGCTTTCGAGACCCAGTACTTC

d_call: -
clone_size: -
j_call: TRBJ1-4
v_call: TRBV28
cdr3_aa: CASSSQLQGTNEKLFF
cdr3_nt: TGTGCCAGCAGTTCACAGCTACAGGGCACTAATGAAAAACTGTTTTTT

d_call: TRBD2
clone_size: -
j_call: TRBJ2-7
v_call: TRBV11-2
cdr3_aa: CASSFALAGYEQYF
cdr3_nt: TGTGCCAGCAGCTTCGCGCTAGCGGGGTACGAGCAGTACTTC

d_call: -
clone_size: once
j_call: TRBJ2-1
v_call: TRBV11-2
cdr3_aa: CASSLFVGNNEQFF
cdr3_nt: TGTGCCAGCAGCTTGTTTGTAGGGAACAATGAGCAGTTCTTC

d_call: TRBD1
clone_size: -
j_call: TRBJ2-5
v_call: TRBV16
cdr3_aa: CASSQSTGGHQETQYF
cdr3_nt: TGTGCCAGCAGCCAATCTACAGGGGGCCACCAAGAGACCCAGTACTTC

d_call: -
clone_size: -
j_call: TRBJ1-5
v_call: TRBV19
cdr3_aa: CASSIDPRDDQPQHF
cdr3_nt: TGTGCCAGTAGTATAGACCCACGGGACGATCAGCCCCAGCATTTT

d_call: TRBD1
clone_size: -
j_call: TRBJ1-4
v_call: TRBV5-6
cdr3_aa: CASSLGTGKTTNEKLFF
cdr3_nt: TGTGCCAGCAGCCTAGGGACAGGGAAAACAACTAATGAAAAACTGTTTTTT

d_call: TRBD1
clone_size: -
j_call: TRBJ2-5
v_call: TRBV11-2
cdr3_aa: CASSSSDRNPQETQYF
cdr3_nt: TGTGCCAGCAGCTCCTCGGACAGGAACCCTCAAGAGACCCAGTACTTC

d_call: -
clone_size: -
j_call: TRBJ1-1
v_call: TRBV10-2
cdr3_aa: CASRRGEGTEAFF
cdr3_nt: TGCGCCAGCAGGCGGGGCGAAGGGACTGAAGCTTTCTTT

d_call: TRBD1
clone_size: few
j_call: TRBJ1-1
v_call: TRBV9
cdr3_aa: CASSGGGLDEAFF
cdr3_nt: TGTGCCAGCAGCGGAGGGGGCCTTGATGAAGCTTTCTTT

d_call: -
clone_size: -
j_call: TRBJ2-1
v_call: TRBV5-1
cdr3_aa: CASSFHPSALEQFF
cdr3_nt: TGCGCCAGCAGCTTTCACCCTAGCGCGCTGGAGCAGTTCTTC

d_call: -
clone_size: -
j_call: TRBJ2-1
v_call: TRBV5-6
cdr3_aa: CASSNKGPYNEQFF
cdr3_nt: TGTGCCAGCAGCAATAAGGGGCCTTACAATGAGCAGTTCTTC

d_call: -
clone_size: -
j_call: TRBJ2-5
v_call: TRBV2
cdr3_aa: CASSLLLTRSGETQYF
cdr3_nt: TGTGCCAGCAGCCTCCTCCTTACTAGGAGCGGGGAGACCCAGTACTTC

d_call: -
clone_size: -
j_call: TRBJ1-2
v_call: TRBV19
cdr3_aa: CASSMIQGFGYTF
cdr3_nt: TGTGCCAGTAGTATGATACAGGGATTTGGCTACACCTTC

d_call: TRBD1
clone_size: -
j_call: TRBJ2-7
v_call: TRBV5-1
cdr3_aa: CASSVDRSYEQYF
cdr3_nt: TGCGCCAGCAGCGTGGACAGGTCCTACGAGCAGTACTTC

d_call: -
clone_size: few
j_call: TRBJ1-2
v_call: TRBV29-1
cdr3_aa: CSGGPDSNYGYTF
cdr3_nt: TGCAGCGGTGGGCCCGACTCTAACTATGGCTACACCTTC

d_call: -
clone_size: -
j_call: TRBJ1-5
v_call: TRBV23-1
cdr3_aa: CASSQSSGNSNQPQHF
cdr3_nt: TGCGCCAGCAGTCAATCTTCCGGAAATAGCAATCAGCCCCAGCATTTT

d_call: -
clone_size: once
j_call: TRBJ2-5
v_call: TRBV2
cdr3_aa: CASRGAGETQYF
cdr3_nt: TGTGCCAGCAGGGGGGCTGGAGAGACCCAGTACTTC

d_call: TRBD1
clone_size: -
j_call: TRBJ2-7
v_call: TRBV2
cdr3_aa: CASSPTGGLSYEQYF
cdr3_nt: TGTGCCAGCAGTCCTACAGGGGGTCTCTCCTACGAGCAGTACTTC

d_call: -
clone_size: once
j_call: TRBJ1-1
v_call: TRBV28
cdr3_aa: CASSHKLNTEAFF
cdr3_nt: TGTGCCAGCAGTCATAAGTTGAACACTGAAGCTTTCTTT

d_call: -
clone_size: once
j_call: TRBJ2-7
v_call: TRBV7-9
cdr3_aa: CASARDPGKSYEQYF
cdr3_nt: TGTGCCAGCGCCCGCGACCCAGGGAAATCCTACGAGCAGTACTTC

d_call: -
clone_size: once
j_call: TRBJ2-3
v_call: TRBV9
cdr3_aa: CASSLHPGRITDTQYF
cdr3_nt: TGTGCCAGCAGCCTTCACCCGGGACGGATCACAGATACGCAGTATTTT

d_call: -
clone_size: -
j_call: TRBJ2-7
v_call: TRBV5-5
cdr3_aa: CASSQDSAVYEQYF
cdr3_nt: TGTGCCAGCAGCCAGGACTCCGCAGTGTACGAGCAGTACTTC

d_call: -
clone_size: once
j_call: TRBJ1-2
v_call: TRBV9
cdr3_aa: CASSALTGGSYGYTF
cdr3_nt: TGTGCCAGCAGCGCTCTCACGGGGGGCTCCTATGGCTACACCTTC

d_call: -
clone_size: -
j_call: TRBJ2-2
v_call: TRBV4-2
cdr3_aa: CASSTSPGELFF
cdr3_nt: TGTGCCAGCAGCACAAGCCCCGGGGAGCTGTTTTTT

d_call: -
clone_size: -
j_call: TRBJ1-5
v_call: TRBV19
cdr3_aa: CASLDLGNSNQPQHF
cdr3_nt: TGTGCCAGTTTAGATCTGGGAAATAGCAATCAGCCCCAGCATTTT

d_call: -
clone_size: -
j_call: TRBJ1-5
v_call: TRBV2
cdr3_aa: CASSERADQPQHF
cdr3_nt: TGTGCCAGCAGTGAAAGGGCGGATCAGCCCCAGCATTTT

d_call: TRBD2
clone_size: once
j_call: TRBJ2-7
v_call: TRBV7-9
cdr3_aa: CASSSNQKGLAGDYEQYF
cdr3_nt: TGTGCCAGCAGCTCAAATCAGAAAGGACTAGCGGGAGATTACGAGCAGTACTTC

d_call: -
clone_size: once
j_call: TRBJ2-1
v_call: TRBV7-9
cdr3_aa: CASSLFWTTKGHNEQFF
cdr3_nt: TGTGCCAGCAGCTTATTTTGGACAACAAAGGGACACAATGAGCAGTTCTTC

d_call: -
clone_size: -
j_call: TRBJ2-1
v_call: TRBV28
cdr3_aa: CASSFIGTYNEQFF
cdr3_nt: TGTGCCAGCAGTTTCATCGGGACCTACAATGAGCAGTTCTTC

d_call: -
clone_size: few
j_call: TRBJ1-5
v_call: TRBV30
cdr3_aa: CAWSVEGGQPQHF
cdr3_nt: TGTGCCTGGAGTGTGGAGGGCGGGCAGCCCCAGCATTTT

d_call: -
clone_size: -
j_call: TRBJ2-5
v_call: TRBV21-1
cdr3_aa: CASSSRPGQGWETQYF
cdr3_nt: TGTGCCAGCAGCAGCCGCCCGGGACAGGGATGGGAGACCCAGTACTTC

d_call: -
clone_size: -
j_call: TRBJ2-7
v_call: TRBV4-2
cdr3_aa: CASSQERGTGQYEQYF
cdr3_nt: TGTGCCAGCAGCCAAGAACGGGGGACTGGCCAATACGAGCAGTACTTC

d_call: -
clone_size: -
j_call: TRBJ2-1
v_call: TRBV4-1
cdr3_aa: CASSRTTDASYNEQFF
cdr3_nt: TGCGCCAGCAGCCGGACGACTGACGCCTCCTACAATGAGCAGTTCTTC

d_call: -
clone_size: -
j_call: TRBJ2-2
v_call: TRBV2
cdr3_aa: CASSGADGELFF
cdr3_nt: TGTGCCAGCAGTGGAGCAGACGGGGAGCTGTTTTTT

d_call: -
clone_size: -
j_call: TRBJ1-4
v_call: TRBV9
cdr3_aa: CASSVGDGSEKLFF
cdr3_nt: TGTGCCAGCAGCGTAGGGGACGGGAGTGAAAAACTGTTTTTT

d_call: -
clone_size: -
j_call: TRBJ2-7
v_call: TRBV5-1
cdr3_aa: CASSPLKGGEQYF
cdr3_nt: TGCGCCAGCAGCCCCCTAAAGGGGGGTGAGCAGTACTTC

d_call: -
clone_size: -
j_call: TRBJ1-2
v_call: TRBV28
cdr3_aa: CASSSGYSVSIYGYTF
cdr3_nt: TGTGCCAGCAGTTCAGGGTATTCGGTCTCAATCTATGGCTACACCTTC

d_call: -
clone_size: -
j_call: TRBJ2-7
v_call: TRBV6-1
cdr3_aa: CASSDGGIGEQYF
cdr3_nt: TGTGCCAGCAGTGATGGGGGTATAGGGGAGCAGTACTTC

d_call: -
clone_size: -
j_call: TRBJ2-7
v_call: TRBV6-5
cdr3_aa: CASSYRQGYEQYF
cdr3_nt: TGTGCCAGCAGTTACCGGCAGGGCTACGAGCAGTACTTC

d_call: TRBD2
clone_size: -
j_call: TRBJ2-3
v_call: TRBV4-1
cdr3_aa: CASSPIVAGGFSDTQYF
cdr3_nt: TGCGCCAGCAGCCCCATCGTAGCGGGAGGGTTCTCAGATACGCAGTATTTT

d_call: -
clone_size: -
j_call: TRBJ1-3
v_call: TRBV5-1
cdr3_aa: CASSPRAGGSGNTIYF
cdr3_nt: TGCGCCAGCAGTCCCCGGGCGGGGGGCTCTGGAAACACCATATATTTT

d_call: TRBD2
clone_size: -
j_call: TRBJ2-2
v_call: TRBV29-1
cdr3_aa: CSVFLLAGGLGELFF
cdr3_nt: TGCAGCGTTTTTCTTCTGGCGGGAGGCCTCGGGGAGCTGTTTTTT

d_call: TRBD1
clone_size: -
j_call: TRBJ2-7
v_call: TRBV11-1
cdr3_aa: CASSLGGQGSYEQYF
cdr3_nt: TGTGCCAGCAGCTTAGGGGGACAGGGTTCCTACGAGCAGTACTTC